This TCR beta chain emerged from a study of blood T cell repertoires in COVID-19. CDR1 SGHTA and CDR2 FQGNSA come from the germline V gene. There are 14 residues in the CDR3. Trimming cost V 3 bases and J 0 bases, with 9 bases left between them. Assay used: immunoSEQ multiplex PCR; TCRdb lists only in-frame clones, some missing. The data contain around 170,000 clones, 85% to 90% of them seen just once; the ten biggest clones take up roughly 0.53%. Sequenced: peripheral blood. The receptor's source is a man between 60 and 75 years old with COVID-19, enrolled during active disease. The rearrangement links TRBV7-2 to TRBJ2-7; a weak D match, TRBD1 (5 bases). The chain's CDR3 is CASSFDSSSYEQYF. The CDR3 DNA follows: TGTGCCAGCAGCTTCGACAGTAGCTCCTACGAGCAGTACTTC.